This T cell receptor beta chain derives from a study of technical replicates of blood from several donors. From germline, CDR1 is SEHNR and CDR2 FQNEAQ (reference sequence). There are 15 residues in the CDR3. Trimming took 3 bases from V and 6 from J; bases not matched to a gene: 5. Libraries were prepared by immunoSEQ multiplex PCR; TCRdb keeps only in-frame clonotypes and omits some of them. The sample consists of under 95,000 clones, about 98% of them appearing once. The clonotype was recovered from a human donor in good health. V is TRBV7-9 and J is TRBJ2-1; 10 positions match TRBD2. The sequenced material came from T cells isolated from PBMCs. The CDR3 DNA is TGTGCCAGCAGCTTCGGACTAGCGGTTCCCAATGAGCAGTTCTTC. As protein: CASSFGLAVPNEQFF.